These 18 T cell receptor beta chains were sequenced from one sample in a study of control samples from healthy donors and cancer patients. The assay was immunoSEQ multiplex PCR, and TCRdb's table has in-frame clones only and misses some. The profile covers over 150,000 clones, with roughly 94% appearing a single time and about 15% taken by the ten largest. The sequenced sample was PBMCs. These receptors originate from a man aged 60 to 75 with colorectal cancer.

A single count supports this clone. J is TRBJ1-3 and V is TRBV28; tentatively, D is TRBD1 (6 bases). Trimming removed 3 bases from V and 0 bases from J, with 21 bases in between. The CDR3 length is 19 residues. CDR1 is MDHEN and CDR2 is SYDVKM in the germline V gene. For the CDR3, the DNA is TGTGCCAGCAGTTTTGTATCCGGGACAAGGGTCTTCTCTGGAAACACCATATATTTT. It translates to CASSFVSGTRVFSGNTIYF.

The rearrangement links TRBV5-6 to TRBJ2-1; TRBD1 aligns across 9 bases. The junction had 5 bases not matched to a gene; V was cut back by 4 bases and J by 0 bases. The germline V gene encodes CDR1 SGHDT and CDR2 YYEEEE. CDR3 length: 16 residues. CDR3 nucleotides: TGTGCCAGCAGCCCGGACAGGGGTAGCTCCTACAATGAGCAGTTCTTC. Amino acid sequence: CASSPDRGSSYNEQFF.

This chain joins TRBV10-3 and TRBJ2-2; TRBD1 aligns across 8 bases. V was pared by 9 bases and J by 1 base, with 7 bases of the junction left unmatched. This CDR3 has 15 residues. Germline V lookup: CDR1 ENHRY, CDR2 SYGVKD. In nucleotides, the CDR3 is TGTGCCATTATGTTAGGACAGGGGAACACCGGGGAGCTGTTTTTT. This gives the protein CAIMLGQGNTGELFF.

The CDR3 reads CASSYTGRIAKEKLFF. DNA of the CDR3: TGTGCCAGCAGTTACACGGGACGGATCGCCAAAGAAAAACTGTTTTTT. The V call is TRBV6-2 or TRBV6-3, the J call TRBJ1-4; D might be TRBD1 (5 bases). CDR1 is MNHEY, CDR2 SVGEGT, per germline. CDR3 size: 16 residues. Trimming shortened V by 2 bases and J by 8 bases, and 18 bases separated the two germline ends.

This chain joins TRBV25-1 and TRBJ2-5; possible D gene TRBD2, 6 bases. Germline loops: CDR1 MGHDK, CDR2 SYGVNS. Trimming removed 3 bases at V and 6 bases at J, with 14 bases between. The CDR3 loop spans 14 amino acids. The CDR3 protein is CASSDSMEGQTQYF. The CDR3 DNA is TGTGCCAGCAGTGACAGTATGGAGGGGCAGACCCAGTACTTC. Drawing the rest from reference TRBV25-1 and TRBJ2-5, the complete variable domain is EADIYQTPRYLVIGTGKKITLECSQTMGHDKMYWYQQDPGMELHLIHYSYGVNSTEKGDLSSESTVSRIRTEHFPLTLESARPSHTSQYLCASSDSMEGQTQYFGPGTRLLVL.

The rearrangement joins TRBV9 to TRBJ2-1, with a tentative D call TRBD1 (5 bases). The CDR3 runs 14 residues. The germline CDR1 and CDR2 sequences are SGDLS and YYNGEE. Trimming removed 2 bases at V and 8 bases at J, with 14 bases between. CDR3: CASSVDTRRDEQFF. The CDR3 DNA is TGTGCCAGCAGCGTGGACACTCGAAGGGATGAGCAGTTCTTC.

V gene TRBV29-1 combines with J gene TRBJ2-3; D gene ambiguous. This CDR3 spans 12 amino acids. V lost 6 bases and J 2 bases, leaving 9 bases between the germline ends. Germline loops: CDR1 SQVTM, CDR2 ANQGSEA. The CDR3 sequence: CSVGGDTDTQYF. The CDR3 nucleotides are TGCAGCGTCGGTGGGGACACAGATACGCAGTATTTT.

This chain uses TRBV7-2 with TRBJ2-3; no clear D gene. The CDR3 contains 13 residues. The V gene lost 5 bases and the J gene lost 6 bases, with 12 bases spanning the gap. Germline V gives CDR1 SGHTA, CDR2 FQGNSA. The CDR3 bases are TGTGCCAGCAGCCTCAGGTGGCTGGATACGCAGTATTTT. Its protein is CASSLRWLDTQYF. The full variable domain, with the rest looked up from reference TRBV7-2 and TRBJ2-3, is GAGVSQSPSNKVTEKGKDVELRCDPISGHTALYWYRQSLGQGLEFLIYFQGNSAPDKSGLPSDRFSAERTGGSVSTLTIQRTQQEDSAVYLCASSLRWLDTQYFGPGTRLTVL.

The chain links TRBV5-1 to TRBJ2-5; D unresolved. CDR3 length: 13 residues. CDR1 and CDR2 (germline): SGHRS, YFSETQ. V dropped 0 bases and J dropped 2 bases, with 5 bases sitting between them. The CDR3 reads CASSLGPQETQYF. The DNA of the CDR3 is TGCGCCAGCAGCTTGGGTCCACAAGAGACCCAGTACTTC.

The chain's CDR3 is CASSYRDRGSYEQYF. The DNA for the CDR3 is TGTGCCAGCAGTTATCGGGACAGGGGTTCCTACGAGCAGTACTTC. The chain employs TRBV6-5 and TRBJ2-7, with 10 bases matching TRBD1. This CDR3 contains 15 residues. Trimming at V came to 3 bases and at J to 1 base, leaving 3 bases not matched to a gene. CDR1 and CDR2 (germline): MNHEY, SVGAGI.

This chain joins TRBV19 and TRBJ2-7; the D is unclear. Germline-derived CDR1 and CDR2 are LNHDA and SQIVND (reference sequence). With 0 bases removed from V and 2 bases from J, the gap between germline ends came to 5 bases. The CDR3 spans 13 residues. The CDR3 DNA reads TGTGCCAGTAGTATAGATCCCGCCTACGAGCAGTACTTC. Translated, it gives CASSIDPAYEQYF.

This sequence joins TRBV7-9 and TRBJ1-3, with a tentative D call TRBD1 (5 bases). V was cut by 3 bases and J by 4 bases, with 10 bases left in between. Germline loops: CDR1 SEHNR, CDR2 FQNEAQ (reference sequence). The CDR3 runs to 14 residues. This CDR3 reads CASSFDSAGNTIYF. The CDR3 DNA reads TGTGCCAGCAGCTTCGACAGCGCCGGAAACACCATATATTTT.

The chain combines TRBV24-1 with TRBJ1-5, with D unclear. The V end lost 4 bases, the J end lost 5 bases, and 11 bases lay between the germline ends. Germline V gives CDR1 KGHDR, CDR2 SFDVKD. This CDR3 contains 14 residues. The CDR3 nucleotides read TGTGCCACCAGTGAGGTCAGCAGTTATCAGCCCCAGCATTTT. Amino acid sequence: CATSEVSSYQPQHF.

The chain links TRBV4-1 to TRBJ2-7; 7 bases map to TRBD2. The CDR3 consists of 13 residues. Germline CDR1 and CDR2: MGHRA and YSYEKL. The ends lost 3 bases at V and 7 bases at J; junction bases unmatched: 6. The CDR3: CASSHRQAGEQYF. The CDR3 DNA reads as TGCGCCAGCAGCCATAGACAAGCGGGGGAGCAGTACTTC.

The chain joins TRBV5-1 to TRBJ1-4, with D unresolved. Germline V gives CDR1 SGHRS, CDR2 YFSETQ. V gave up 0 bases and J gave up 0 bases, with 6 bases separating them. CDR3 size: 15 residues. The CDR3 protein is CASSLDGTTNEKLFF. For the CDR3, the DNA is TGCGCCAGCAGCTTGGACGGTACAACTAATGAAAAACTGTTTTTT.

The chain carries TRBV5-5 and TRBJ1-5; 8 bases are shared with TRBD1. This CDR3 is 15 amino acids long. The germline gives CDR1 SGHKS, CDR2 YYEKEE (reference sequence). J was trimmed by 6 bases and V by 0 bases; bases with no gene match: 5. CDR3 in amino acids: CASSLGQGASQPQHF. The DNA for the CDR3 is TGTGCCAGCAGCTTGGGTCAGGGGGCGAGTCAGCCCCAGCATTTT.

The V gene is TRBV10-3, the J gene TRBJ2-7, with 8 bases identical to TRBD1. This CDR3 is built from 13 residues. With 6 bases clipped from V and 5 bases from J, the junction kept 6 bases outside the gene matches. Germline V gene data show CDR1 as ENHRY and CDR2 as SYGVKD. The CDR3 coding sequence is TGTGCCATCAGAAAGACAGGGGACCACGAGCAGTACTTC. Translated: CAIRKTGDHEQYF.

The V gene is TRBV6-5, the J gene TRBJ2-3, with a possible D match to TRBD1 (5 bases). V shed 2 bases and J shed 4 bases, with 7 bases lying between them. The CDR3 loop spans 13 amino acids. Germline CDR1 and CDR2: MNHEY and SVGAGI. CDR3 DNA sequence: TGTGCCAGCAGTTACGCAGGGTCAGATACGCAGTATTTT. It is translated as CASSYAGSDTQYF.